This T cell receptor (beta chain) was retrieved from a study of human thymus T cells. Study-level points and caveats: The related literature has documented a marked overlap of thymic repertoires among unrelated individuals. The authors found apparently biased V and J gene usage in thymic and blood repertoires.

Points on this clone: Its antigen is currently unknown.

Assay used: immunoSEQ multiplex PCR; TCRdb lists only in-frame clones, some missing. Of some 80,000 clones listed, around 96% are singletons. Resections were taken during corrective heart surgery, and the thymus tissue came from these. Finnish infants who were healthy and having corrective surgery for congenital heart defects made up the donors. The CDR3 runs to 15 residues. The germline V gene encodes CDR1 SNHLY and CDR2 FYNNEI. The V gene lost 2 bases and the J gene lost 4 bases, with 14 bases spanning the gap. Sequencing input: thymus tissue. The receptor's source is a boy under two years old with a congenital heart defect but otherwise immunologically healthy. The rearrangement uses TRBV2 and TRBJ1-2; a possible D gene is TRBD1 (6 bases). In DNA form, the CDR3 reads TGTGCCAGCAGTGAATCTGGACAGTTTTTCTATGGCTACACCTTC. This sequence encodes CASSESGQFFYGYTF.